The 2 T cell receptor beta chains below come from one sample, sequenced in a study of blood T cell repertoires in COVID-19. Measured with immunoSEQ multiplex PCR; TCRdb has only the in-frame clones, and not every one. This table has 250,000 or so clones, roughly four fifths appearing once. What was sequenced was PBMCs or T cells enriched from blood (not recorded which). The source is a woman aged 35 to 49 who had been exposed to COVID-19.

The chain couples TRBV19 to TRBJ2-1; D is unresolved. The CDR3 totals 13 residues. The V end lost 6 bases, the J end lost 8 bases, and 14 bases lay between the germline ends. The germline gives CDR1 LNHDA, CDR2 SQIVND (reference sequence). The CDR3 nucleotides read TGTGCCAGTAGATACGGTAGATTGGATGAGCAGTTCTTC. It codes for CASRYGRLDEQFF.

This clone has just one count. V and J are TRBV2 and TRBJ1-2; 8 nucleotides line up with TRBD1. The V gene end was trimmed by 0 bases and the J gene end by 8 bases; junction bases not matched to a gene: 11. CDR1 SNHLY and CDR2 FYNNEI come from the germline V gene. This CDR3 comprises 16 residues. The CDR3 DNA follows: TGTGCCAGCAGTGAAGCGCGGGTACAGGGGGTTGGGGGCTACACCTTC. Its translation is CASSEARVQGVGGYTF.